The rows below give T cell receptor beta chains drawn from one sample of a study of T cells after yellow fever vaccination. MiXCR, run by TCRdb on the 5' RACE reads, gives a single entry per CDR3 protein. The table shows some 420,000 distinct CDR3 sequences, with about 17% occurring only once. The sequenced sample was PBMCs, obtained before the yellow fever booster vaccination. All receptors derive from a man between 18 and 35 years old who received the YFV17D yellow fever vaccine. CDR3s include the opening cysteine and the closing phenylalanine or tryptophan. D genes are given only for firm matches. Not every row has a clone size; where given, it reads once, few, many or a size class.

j_call	clone_size	d_call	v_call	cdr3_nt	cdr3_aa
TRBJ1-1	few	NA	TRBV10-3	TGTGCCATCTCGTCAGTTGAAAACACTGAAGCTTTCTTT	CAISSVENTEAFF
TRBJ2-3	many	NA	TRBV7-9	TGTGCCAGCAGCTTAGGAGTAAGGAAACGCACAGATACGCAGTATTTT	CASSLGVRKRTDTQYF
TRBJ2-5	NA	NA	TRBV6-5	TGTGCCAGCAGTTACCACAGACAAGAGACCCAGTACTTC	CASSYHRQETQYF
TRBJ1-1	few	NA	TRBV12-3/TRBV12-4	TGTGCCAGCAGTTTAGTTCCGGGGATGAACACTGAAGCTTTCTTT	CASSLVPGMNTEAFF
TRBJ1-5	few	NA	TRBV7-9	TGTGCCAGCCAAACAGGTCTAGATCAGCCCCAGCATTTT	CASQTGLDQPQHF
TRBJ1-5	few	NA	TRBV12-3/TRBV12-4	TGTGCCAGCAGTTTGTCGGGGTTAGAGGGCAATCAGCCCCAGCATTTT	CASSLSGLEGNQPQHF
TRBJ1-1	few	NA	TRBV4-1	TGCGCCAGCAGGGGATTAACAGGGATTTGGAACACTGAAGCTTTCTTT	CASRGLTGIWNTEAFF
TRBJ2-3	few	NA	TRBV5-6	TGTGCCAGCAGCTTTCGCCGGGCAGATACGCAGTATTTT	CASSFRRADTQYF
TRBJ1-5	few	NA	TRBV21-1	TGTGCCAGCAGCAAACTCATTTCTCGGTGCCCAGTTTGTTATAGCAATCAGCCCCAGCATTTT	CASSKLISRCPVCYSNQPQHF
TRBJ1-1	NA	NA	TRBV7-2	TGTGCCAGCAGCCGGGGGGGGCGCCGCGTCGCTTTCTTT	CASSRGGRRVAFF
TRBJ2-5	NA	NA	TRBV7-9	TGTGCCAGCAGCTTGGCGGGACGGAGCCGAGAGACCCAGTACTTC	CASSLAGRSRETQYF
TRBJ2-3	NA	NA	TRBV5-1	TGCGCCTGCAGCTTGTCCGACTTGGGGGCAGATACGCAGTATTTT	CACSLSDLGADTQYF
TRBJ2-1	few	TRBD2	TRBV6-2/TRBV6-3	TGTGCCAGCCAACGGGGGGGCGGGCATGAGCAGTTCTTC	CASQRGGGHEQFF
TRBJ2-1	few	NA	TRBV25-1	TGTGCCAGCAGTATCGGCGGGGAGCAGTTCTTC	CASSIGGEQFF
TRBJ2-1	few	NA	TRBV29-1	TGCAGCGTTGAAAAGGGAGGAGATAACAATGAGCAGTTCTTC	CSVEKGGDNNEQFF
TRBJ1-2	few	TRBD1	TRBV5-1	TGCGCCAGCAGCTCTGGGGGACAGGGGTATGGCTACACCTTC	CASSSGGQGYGYTF
TRBJ2-3	NA	NA	TRBV20-1	TGCAGTGCCATTGGAACACAAGATACGCAGTATTTT	CSAIGTQDTQYF
TRBJ1-2	NA	NA	TRBV6-1	TGTGCCAGCAGTGAAGCGATGCAGGGGAGCTATGGCTACACCTTC	CASSEAMQGSYGYTF
TRBJ2-5	NA	NA	TRBV20-1	TGCAGTGCTAGAGCCAGACTCCCCGGGCGTCAAGAGACCCAGTACTTC	CSARARLPGRQETQYF
TRBJ2-1	NA	NA	TRBV3-1	TGTGCCAGCAGCCAAGGAGGATGGATAGAGCAGTTCTTC	CASSQGGWIEQFF
TRBJ2-2	NA	NA	TRBV18	TGTGCCAGCTCACCATCAGGGGTCGCCGGGGAGCTGTTTTTT	CASSPSGVAGELFF
TRBJ2-2	NA	NA	TRBV5-1	TGCGCCAGCAGGGACACAGGGCAAACCGGGGAGCTGTTTTTT	CASRDTGQTGELFF
TRBJ2-5	few	TRBD2	TRBV11-2	TGTGCCAGCAGCGATACTAGCGGGGGGGCCGTAGAGACCCAGTACTTC	CASSDTSGGAVETQYF